This is a list of T cell receptor delta chains from one sample in a study of gamma-delta T cells after stem cell transplantation. TCRdb redid clone calling on the RT-PCR reads using CATT. The table has 2,100 or so delta-chain clones, roughly 3% seen once; the top ten hold 21%. Sequenced: gamma-delta T cells. These receptors all stem from a human donor. It is not recorded whose cells these are; they may come from a transplant donor. Both conserved end residues are part of each CDR3. D genes are given only for firm matches. The size field is filled for only some rows; it gives once, few, many or a size class.

v_gene: TRDV2; abundance: few; j_gene: TRDJ1; d_gene: -; CDR3nt: TGTGCCTGTGACTCCGTGGGGGCTACTGGGTACACCGATAAACTCATCTTT; CDR3aa: CACDSVGATGYTDKLIF
v_gene: TRDV2; abundance: -; j_gene: TRDJ1; d_gene: TRDD3; CDR3nt: TGTGCCTGTGACCCACTCCGTACTGGGGGATACGCAGGGACCGATAAACTCATCTTT; CDR3aa: CACDPLRTGGYAGTDKLIF
v_gene: TRDV1; abundance: medium-sized; j_gene: TRDJ2; d_gene: TRDD3; CDR3nt: TGTGCTCTTGGGGAACCCGGGTTCCTCTACCCCGTACTGGGGGCTACAACAGCACAACTATTCTTT; CDR3aa: CALGEPGFLYPVLGATTAQLFF
v_gene: TRDV2; abundance: medium-sized; j_gene: TRDJ1; d_gene: -; CDR3nt: TGTGCCTGTGACACCGTTCCTACGAACGTTCTGGGGGTCACCTACACCGATAAACTCATCTTT; CDR3aa: CACDTVPTNVLGVTYTDKLIF
v_gene: TRDV2; abundance: medium-sized; j_gene: TRDJ1; d_gene: -; CDR3nt: TGTGCCTGTGACACTCTTGGAGGGGAGCCCACCGATAAACTCATCTTT; CDR3aa: CACDTLGGEPTDKLIF
v_gene: TRDV2; abundance: medium-sized; j_gene: TRDJ1; d_gene: TRDD3; CDR3nt: TGTGCCTGTGACACCGTTCGTCAACCCGACCGGTCTCTGGGGGATACCGTCGATAAACTCATCTTT; CDR3aa: CACDTVRQPDRSLGDTVDKLIF
v_gene: TRDV2; abundance: medium-sized; j_gene: TRDJ1; d_gene: TRDD3; CDR3nt: TGTGCCTGTGACTCCTTACTGGGGGATACGGAGGGGTACACCGATAAACTCATCTTT; CDR3aa: CACDSLLGDTEGYTDKLIF
v_gene: TRDV2; abundance: -; j_gene: TRDJ1; d_gene: -; CDR3nt: TGTGCCTGTGACTTGGTGGGGGCTACGGTGGCCGATAAACTCATCTTT; CDR3aa: CACDLVGATVADKLIF
v_gene: TRDV2; abundance: medium-sized; j_gene: TRDJ1; d_gene: TRDD3; CDR3nt: TGTGCCTGTGACCCCCTGGGGGTTCACACCGATAAACTCATCTTT; CDR3aa: CACDPLGVHTDKLIF
v_gene: TRDV2; abundance: -; j_gene: TRDJ1; d_gene: TRDD3; CDR3nt: TGTGCCTGTGACCCCCTACTGGGGGATAGATCCCGTGGGACCGATAAACTCATCTTT; CDR3aa: CACDPLLGDRSRGTDKLIF
v_gene: TRDV2; abundance: large; j_gene: TRDJ1; d_gene: -; CDR3nt: TGTGCCTGTGACACGGTAACGAATGGTGTGGAGACGTACACCGATAAACTCATCTTT; CDR3aa: CACDTVTNGVETYTDKLIF
v_gene: TRDV2; abundance: -; j_gene: TRDJ1; d_gene: TRDD3; CDR3nt: TGTGCCTGTGACACCGTACTTGGGGGATCCACCGATAAACTCATCTTT; CDR3aa: CACDTVLGGSTDKLIF
v_gene: TRDV2; abundance: -; j_gene: TRDJ1; d_gene: -; CDR3nt: TGTGCCTGTGACGCCGCCGGGCAATCCGATAAACTCATCTTT; CDR3aa: CACDAAGQSDKLIF
v_gene: TRDV2; abundance: large; j_gene: TRDJ1; d_gene: TRDD3; CDR3nt: TGTGCCTGTGACACCGTGTCTGGGGGATACGCGTACACCGATAAACTCATCTTT; CDR3aa: CACDTVSGGYAYTDKLIF
v_gene: TRDV2; abundance: medium-sized; j_gene: TRDJ1; d_gene: TRDD3; CDR3nt: TGTGCCTGTGACCCTTTACTGGGGGACACCGATAAACTCATCTTT; CDR3aa: CACDPLLGDTDKLIF
v_gene: TRDV2; abundance: large; j_gene: TRDJ1; d_gene: -; CDR3nt: TGTGCCTGTGACACCGTAGATCCCGAGACCGATAAACTCATCTTT; CDR3aa: CACDTVDPETDKLIF
v_gene: TRDV2; abundance: large; j_gene: TRDJ1; d_gene: TRDD3; CDR3nt: TGTGCCTGTGACTCGTTGGGGGAGTACACCGATAAACTCATCTTT; CDR3aa: CACDSLGEYTDKLIF
v_gene: TRDV2; abundance: medium-sized; j_gene: TRDJ1; d_gene: -; CDR3nt: TGTGCCTGTGACACCCTCCCCGGAACGGGGGCGAGGCCCTACACCGATAAACTCATCTTT; CDR3aa: CACDTLPGTGARPYTDKLIF
v_gene: TRDV2; abundance: few; j_gene: TRDJ1; d_gene: TRDD3; CDR3nt: TGTGCCTGTGACACCGTGGGGGATACTTACACCGATAAACTCATCTTT; CDR3aa: CACDTVGDTYTDKLIF
v_gene: TRDV2; abundance: medium-sized; j_gene: TRDJ1; d_gene: TRDD3; CDR3nt: TGTGCCTGTGACACCGTCTGGGGGAACGAGTACACCGATAAACTCATCTTT; CDR3aa: CACDTVWGNEYTDKLIF
v_gene: TRDV2; abundance: few; j_gene: TRDJ1; d_gene: TRDD3; CDR3nt: TGTGCCTGTGATTTACTGGGGGCCACCTCCACCGATAAACTCATCTTT; CDR3aa: CACDLLGATSTDKLIF
v_gene: TRDV2; abundance: large; j_gene: TRDJ1; d_gene: TRDD3; CDR3nt: TGTGCCTGTGACACCGGCTGGGGGATACGCTTACGAGCGATCACCGATAAACTCATCTTT; CDR3aa: CACDTGWGIRLRAITDKLIF
v_gene: TRDV2; abundance: medium-sized; j_gene: TRDJ1; d_gene: TRDD3; CDR3nt: TGTGCCTGTGACACCCTACTGGGGGATCCCCGGAACACCGATAAACTCATCTTT; CDR3aa: CACDTLLGDPRNTDKLIF
v_gene: TRDV2; abundance: -; j_gene: TRDJ1; d_gene: TRDD3; CDR3nt: TGTGCCTGTGATCCCCTTAGTACTGGGGGATACATCGGGTTCGCCGATAAACTCATCTTT; CDR3aa: CACDPLSTGGYIGFADKLIF
v_gene: TRDV2; abundance: few; j_gene: TRDJ1; d_gene: TRDD3; CDR3nt: TGTGCCTGTGACACCGTTGATGGGGGATACGTAGGATCGTACACCGATAAACTCATCTTT; CDR3aa: CACDTVDGGYVGSYTDKLIF
v_gene: TRDV2; abundance: medium-sized; j_gene: TRDJ1; d_gene: TRDD3; CDR3nt: TGTGCCTGTGACACCGTTACTGGGGGCCAGAGGGATAAACTCATCTTT; CDR3aa: CACDTVTGGQRDKLIF
v_gene: TRDV2; abundance: few; j_gene: TRDJ3; d_gene: TRDD3; CDR3nt: TGTGCCTGTGACACCGTACTGGGGGATACCGACTCCTGTGACACCCGACCGATGTTTTTC; CDR3aa: CACDTVLGDTDSCDTRPMFF
v_gene: TRDV2; abundance: large; j_gene: TRDJ1; d_gene: -; CDR3nt: TGTGCCTGTGACACCTGGGGGTTCACCGATAAACTCATCTTT; CDR3aa: CACDTWGFTDKLIF
v_gene: TRDV2; abundance: medium-sized; j_gene: TRDJ1; d_gene: -; CDR3nt: TGTGCCTGTGACACCGTTGGACGGACCCCCCAGAATAAACTCATCTTT; CDR3aa: CACDTVGRTPQNKLIF
v_gene: TRDV1; abundance: few; j_gene: TRDJ1; d_gene: TRDD3; CDR3nt: TGTGCTCTTGGGGTCCGACCGGCCTTCCTTGCTTTTACTGGGGGATACGCAGAGGATAAACTCATCTTT; CDR3aa: CALGVRPAFLAFTGGYAEDKLIF
v_gene: TRDV2; abundance: medium-sized; j_gene: TRDJ1; d_gene: -; CDR3nt: TGTGCCTGTGACACCGTGGGTACGTACACCGATAAACTCATCTTT; CDR3aa: CACDTVGTYTDKLIF
v_gene: TRDV1; abundance: medium-sized; j_gene: TRDJ1; d_gene: TRDD3; CDR3nt: TGTGCTCTTGGGGAAATCCGTTCCCCCCGATACTGGGGGATACTCCTCACCGATAAACTCATCTTT; CDR3aa: CALGEIRSPRYWGILLTDKLIF
v_gene: TRDV3; abundance: -; j_gene: TRDJ1; d_gene: TRDD3; CDR3nt: TGTGCCTTTACCCACGCCGATAAACTGGGGGATACGACCGATAAACTCATCTTT; CDR3aa: CAFTHADKLGDTTDKLIF
v_gene: TRDV2; abundance: few; j_gene: TRDJ3; d_gene: TRDD3; CDR3nt: TGTGCCTGTGACACCCTGTCGGGGGATACGCGCTCCTGGGACACCCGACAGATGTTTTTC; CDR3aa: CACDTLSGDTRSWDTRQMFF
v_gene: TRDV2; abundance: medium-sized; j_gene: TRDJ1; d_gene: TRDD3; CDR3nt: TGTGCCTGTGACACCGTCGGGCTGGGGGATACAAAAGGTTGGGCAAAACTCATCTTT; CDR3aa: CACDTVGLGDTKGWAKLIF
v_gene: TRDV2; abundance: medium-sized; j_gene: TRDJ1; d_gene: TRDD3; CDR3nt: TGTGCCTGTGACACCCTTACTGGGGGATACGCGTACACCGATAAACTCATCTTT; CDR3aa: CACDTLTGGYAYTDKLIF
v_gene: TRDV2; abundance: -; j_gene: TRDJ1; d_gene: TRDD3; CDR3nt: TGTGCCTGTGACCACGTGGGTACTGGGGGACCCACCGATAAACTCATCTTT; CDR3aa: CACDHVGTGGPTDKLIF
v_gene: TRDV2; abundance: large; j_gene: TRDJ2; d_gene: TRDD3; CDR3nt: TGTGCCTGTGACACTATTCCTACAAGTACTGGGGGATCCAACCTGGTGACAGCACAACTCTTCTTT; CDR3aa: CACDTIPTSTGGSNLVTAQLFF
v_gene: TRDV2; abundance: few; j_gene: TRDJ1; d_gene: TRDD3; CDR3nt: TGTGCCTGTGACATCGTGTTGACTGGGGGATACGAACTCATCTTT; CDR3aa: CACDIVLTGGYELIF